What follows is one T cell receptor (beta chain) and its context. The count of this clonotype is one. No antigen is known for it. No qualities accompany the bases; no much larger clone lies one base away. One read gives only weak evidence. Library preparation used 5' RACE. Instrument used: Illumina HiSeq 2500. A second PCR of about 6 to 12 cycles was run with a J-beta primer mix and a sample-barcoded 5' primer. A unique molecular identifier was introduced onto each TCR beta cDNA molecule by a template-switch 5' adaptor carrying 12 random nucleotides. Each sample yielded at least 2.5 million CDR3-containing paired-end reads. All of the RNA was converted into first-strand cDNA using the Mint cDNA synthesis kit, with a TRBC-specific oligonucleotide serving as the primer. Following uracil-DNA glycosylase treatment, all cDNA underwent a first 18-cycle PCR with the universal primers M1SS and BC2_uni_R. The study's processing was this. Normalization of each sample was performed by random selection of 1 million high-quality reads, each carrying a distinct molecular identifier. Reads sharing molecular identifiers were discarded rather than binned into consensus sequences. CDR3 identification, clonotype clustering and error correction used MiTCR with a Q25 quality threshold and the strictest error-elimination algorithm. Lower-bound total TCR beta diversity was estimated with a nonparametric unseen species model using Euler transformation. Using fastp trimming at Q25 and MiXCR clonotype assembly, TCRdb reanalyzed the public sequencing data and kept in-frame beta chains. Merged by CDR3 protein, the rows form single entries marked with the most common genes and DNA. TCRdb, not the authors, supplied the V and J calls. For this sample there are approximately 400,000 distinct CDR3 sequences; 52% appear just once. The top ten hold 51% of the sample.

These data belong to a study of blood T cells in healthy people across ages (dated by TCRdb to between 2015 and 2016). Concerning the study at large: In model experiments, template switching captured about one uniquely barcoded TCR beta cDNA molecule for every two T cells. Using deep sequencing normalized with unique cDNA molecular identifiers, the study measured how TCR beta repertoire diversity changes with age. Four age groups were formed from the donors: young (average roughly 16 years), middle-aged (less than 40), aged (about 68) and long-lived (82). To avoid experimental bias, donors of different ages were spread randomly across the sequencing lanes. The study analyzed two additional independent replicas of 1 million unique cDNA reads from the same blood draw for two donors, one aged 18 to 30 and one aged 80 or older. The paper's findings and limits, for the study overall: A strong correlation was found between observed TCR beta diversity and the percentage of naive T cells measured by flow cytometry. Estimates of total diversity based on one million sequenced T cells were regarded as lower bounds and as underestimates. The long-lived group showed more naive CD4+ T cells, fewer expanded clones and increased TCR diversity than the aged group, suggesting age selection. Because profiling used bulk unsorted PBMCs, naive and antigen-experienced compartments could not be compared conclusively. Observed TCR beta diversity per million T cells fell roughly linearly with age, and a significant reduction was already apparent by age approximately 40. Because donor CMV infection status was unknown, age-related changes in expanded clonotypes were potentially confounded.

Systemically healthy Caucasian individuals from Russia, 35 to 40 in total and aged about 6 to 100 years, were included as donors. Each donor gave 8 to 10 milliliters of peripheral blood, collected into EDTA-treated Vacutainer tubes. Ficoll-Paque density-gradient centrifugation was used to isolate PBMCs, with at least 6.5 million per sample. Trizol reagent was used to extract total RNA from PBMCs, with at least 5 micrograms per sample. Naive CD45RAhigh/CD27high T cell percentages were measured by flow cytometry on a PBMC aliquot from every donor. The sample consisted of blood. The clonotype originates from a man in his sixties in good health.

CDR3 loop: CSAPRTSATSEQYF. The bases are TGCAGTGCTCCTAGGACTAGCGCGACCAGCGAGCAGTACTTC. The V gene is TRBV20-1 and the J gene is TRBJ2-4; 9 nucleotides in the junction match TRBD2. The J call is in doubt because the DNA end fits TRBJ2-7 better. CDR1 and CDR2, looked up from the germline V gene (reference sequence), are DFQATT and SNEGSKA. Including cysteine and phenylalanine, the CDR3 has 14 amino acids. Of the read, only the CDR3 DNA is kept; its 42 bases are in frame from base 1.